A single sample is the source of the 9 T cell receptor beta chains below, sequenced in a study of T cell changes during pregnancy in multiple sclerosis (dated by TCRdb to between 2018 and 2020). Library construction relied on the immunoSEQ multiplex PCR assay. TCRdb stores this immuneACCESS table with in-frame sequences only. Part of the clones is absent; in the studies checked, under half of the shortfall reflects unresolved V genes, and no reason is known for the rest. The sample table contains fewer than 45,000 clones; only one count was recorded for around nine tenths of them. The ten largest clones capture 5.5% to 6% of the sample. Sample: CD8+ T cells from peripheral blood mononuclear cells, taken after pregnancy. Source of these receptors: a female donor in good health, enrolled as a control in a pregnancy study.

J is TRBJ2-1 and V is TRBV7-6, with 9 bases aligning to TRBD2. V shed 1 base and J 7 bases; nucleotides not matched to a gene: 8. In germline, CDR1 is SGHVS, CDR2 FNYEAQ. The CDR3 has 16 residues. CDR3 protein: CASSLEASGARNEQFF. The CDR3 region has the DNA TGTGCCAGCAGCTTAGAGGCTAGCGGGGCTCGGAATGAGCAGTTCTTC. Combining the CDR3 with reference TRBV7-6 and TRBJ2-1 gives the whole variable domain GAGVSQSPRYKVTKRGQDVALRCDPISGHVSLYWYRQALGQGPEFLTYFNYEAQQDKSGLPNDRFSAERPEGSISTLTIQRTEQRDSAMYRCASSLEASGARNEQFFGPGTRLTVL.

V and J are TRBV29-1 and TRBJ1-2, with D uncertain. The CDR3 sequence is 12 residues long. Deletions cut 7 bases from V and 3 bases from J, with 12 bases between. CDR1 is SQVTM, CDR2 ANQGSEA, per germline. The CDR3 region is CSATDNDYGYTF. For the CDR3, the DNA is TGCAGCGCCACCGACAACGACTATGGCTACACCTTC.

V and J are TRBV19 and TRBJ1-2; D may be TRBD1 (6 bases). CDR3 size: 12 residues. Germline V gives CDR1 LNHDA, CDR2 SQIVND (reference sequence). V was cut by 8 bases and J by 6 bases, with 13 bases left in between. For the CDR3, the DNA is TGTGCCAGTTCTCCTACAGGGAATGGCTACACCTTC. This codes for CASSPTGNGYTF. Combining the CDR3 with reference TRBV19 and TRBJ1-2 gives the whole variable domain DGGITQSPKYLFRKEGQNVTLSCEQNLNHDAMYWYRQDPGQGLRLIYYSQIVNDFQKGDIAEGYSVSREKKESFPLTVTSAQKNPTAFYLCASSPTGNGYTFGSGTRLTVV.

This clone turned up a few times. This chain uses TRBV4-2 with TRBJ1-1; D uncertain. V lost 4 bases to trimming and J lost 3 bases, with 9 bases between them. From germline, CDR1 is LGHNA and CDR2 YNFKEQ. The CDR3 contains 13 residues. As DNA, the CDR3 is TGTGCCAGCAGCCCCCCCGGGGACACTGAAGCTTTCTTT. Translated: CASSPPGDTEAFF.

The chain is built from TRBV7-2 and TRBJ2-7; 9 bases align to TRBD1. The CDR3 totals 15 residues. Trimming took 5 bases from V and 4 from J; bases not matched to a gene: 9. Germline V lookup: CDR1 SGHTA, CDR2 FQGNSA. This CDR3 reads CASSPSGTGRYEQYF. The CDR3 nucleotides are TGTGCCAGCAGCCCCTCCGGGACAGGGAGATACGAGCAGTACTTC.

The rearrangement uses TRBV4-1 and TRBJ1-3; perhaps TRBD1 as D (6 bases). Deletions cut 4 bases from V and 2 bases from J, with 12 bases between. Germline V gene lookup returns CDR1 MGHRA and CDR2 YSYEKL. The CDR3 extends over 15 amino acids. CDR3 region: CASSPHQGPGNTIYF. The DNA of the CDR3 is TGCGCCAGCAGCCCCCATCAGGGGCCTGGAAACACCATATATTTT.

The chain uses TRBV15 and TRBJ2-3, with 8 positions matching TRBD2. This CDR3 contains 16 residues. CDR1 LNHNV and CDR2 YYDKDF come from the germline V gene (reference sequence). V gave up 5 bases and J gave up 6 bases; unmatched junction bases: 13. CDR3 coding DNA: TGTGCCACCAGCGCCGAGGGCGCGGGGGGCCACGATACGCAGTATTTT. Protein: CATSAEGAGGHDTQYF.

The chain employs TRBV19 and TRBJ2-7; TRBD1 might be the D (6 bases). The CDR3 covers 13 residues. Per the germline V gene, CDR1 is LNHDA and CDR2 is SQIVND (reference sequence). V shed 4 bases and J shed 2 bases, with 9 bases lying between them. CDR3 region: CASSTDSTYEQYF. The CDR3 DNA follows: TGTGCCAGTAGTACGGACAGTACCTACGAGCAGTACTTC.

This chain uses TRBV6-5 with TRBJ2-5; 10 bases line up with TRBD1. Germline V lookup: CDR1 MNHEY, CDR2 SVGAGI. The CDR3 runs to 15 residues. Unmatched junction bases numbered 6, after V lost 5 bases and J lost 3 bases. CDR3 protein: CASSTPGTGEETQYF. The DNA of the CDR3 is TGTGCCAGCAGTACACCCGGGACAGGGGAAGAGACCCAGTACTTC.